This T cell receptor (beta chain) was captured by sequencing in a study of neurological immune-mediated disorders. Points from the study as a whole: HTLV-1-associated myelopathy had the most TCR clonal expansion, while multiple sclerosis had the least, a level that fell below healthy controls. Neither clinical nor MRI features showed any association with the multiple sclerosis repertoire cluster, and the authors stated that larger cohorts are needed.

This CDR3 contains 13 residues. V lost 4 bases and J lost 9, with 15 bases in between. The germline CDR1 and CDR2 sequences are MGHDK and SYGVNS. The cDNA was generated by 5'RACE with 10-nucleotide random UMIs. TCRdb analysed the 5' RACE reads with MiXCR anew, one entry per CDR3 protein. The sample shows about 65,000 distinct CDR3 sequences, over 4% of them seen only once. This clonotype was seen repeatedly, ten times or more. Its antigen remains unknown. Sequenced sample: PBMCs. The rearrangement links TRBV25-1 to TRBJ1-2, with unresolved D. The origin of this receptor is a man in his fifties or sixties with multiple sclerosis. In DNA form, the CDR3 reads TGTGCCAGCAGTGCACTCGGTATGGGGAGCTACACCTTC. This sequence encodes CASSALGMGSYTF.